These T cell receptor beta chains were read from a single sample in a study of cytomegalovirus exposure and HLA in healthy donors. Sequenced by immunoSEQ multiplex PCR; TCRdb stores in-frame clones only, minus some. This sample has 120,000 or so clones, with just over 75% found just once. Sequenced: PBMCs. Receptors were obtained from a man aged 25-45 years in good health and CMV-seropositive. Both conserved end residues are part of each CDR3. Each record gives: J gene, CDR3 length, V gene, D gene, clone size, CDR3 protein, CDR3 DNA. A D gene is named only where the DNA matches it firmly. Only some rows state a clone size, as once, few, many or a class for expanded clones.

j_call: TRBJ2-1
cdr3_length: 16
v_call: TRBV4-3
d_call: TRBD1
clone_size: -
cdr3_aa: CASTRLWTGGKDEQFF
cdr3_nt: TGCGCCAGCACCCGACTGTGGACAGGGGGCAAGGATGAGCAGTTCTTC

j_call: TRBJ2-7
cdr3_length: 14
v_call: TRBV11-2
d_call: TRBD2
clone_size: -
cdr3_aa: CASSLTAGGREQYF
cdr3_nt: TGTGCCAGCAGCTTAACGGCGGGGGGGCGGGAGCAGTACTTC

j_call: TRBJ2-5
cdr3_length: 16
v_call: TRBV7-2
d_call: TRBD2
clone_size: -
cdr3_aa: CASSFQFSVGGETQYF
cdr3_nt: TGTGCCAGCAGCTTTCAGTTCTCCGTCGGGGGGGAGACCCAGTACTTC

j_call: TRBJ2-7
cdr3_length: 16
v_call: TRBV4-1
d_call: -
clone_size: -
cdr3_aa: CASSQVLALGSYEQYF
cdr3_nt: TGCGCCAGCAGCCAAGTCTTGGCCCTAGGCTCCTACGAGCAGTACTTC

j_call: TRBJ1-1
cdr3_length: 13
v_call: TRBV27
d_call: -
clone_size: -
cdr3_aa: CASSLSKGREAFF
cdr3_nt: TGTGCCAGCAGTTTATCGAAAGGGAGGGAAGCTTTCTTT

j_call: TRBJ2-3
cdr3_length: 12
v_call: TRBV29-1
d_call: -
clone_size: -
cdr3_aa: CSVAKTGGSGYF
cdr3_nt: TGCAGCGTTGCAAAAACAGGCGGCAGTGGGTATTTT

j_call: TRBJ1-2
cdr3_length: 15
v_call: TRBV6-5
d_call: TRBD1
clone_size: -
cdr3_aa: CASSSPGGKNYGYTF
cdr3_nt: TGTGCCAGCAGTTCGCCAGGGGGCAAGAACTATGGCTACACCTTC

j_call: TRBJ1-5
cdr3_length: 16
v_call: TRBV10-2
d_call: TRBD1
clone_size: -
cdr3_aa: CASSGRQGVGNQPQHF
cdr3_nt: TGCGCCAGCAGTGGGAGACAGGGTGTGGGCAATCAGCCCCAGCATTTT

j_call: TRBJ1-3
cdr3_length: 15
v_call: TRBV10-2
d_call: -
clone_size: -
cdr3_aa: CASSVARYPGNTIYF
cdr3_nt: TGCGCCAGCAGTGTGGCCAGGTATCCTGGAAACACCATATATTTT

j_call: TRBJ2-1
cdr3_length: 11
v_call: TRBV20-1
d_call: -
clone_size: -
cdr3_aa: CSAGIIGGQFF
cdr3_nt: TGCAGTGCTGGAATTATAGGAGGGCAGTTCTTC

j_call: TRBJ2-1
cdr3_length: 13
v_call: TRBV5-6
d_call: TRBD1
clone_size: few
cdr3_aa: CASQDRAYNEQFF
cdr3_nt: TGTGCCAGCCAGGACAGGGCCTACAATGAGCAGTTCTTC

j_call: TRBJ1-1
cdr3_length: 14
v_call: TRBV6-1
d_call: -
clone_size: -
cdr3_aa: CASSEGGGYTEAFF
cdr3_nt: TGTGCCAGCAGTGAAGGGGGGGGATACACTGAAGCTTTCTTT

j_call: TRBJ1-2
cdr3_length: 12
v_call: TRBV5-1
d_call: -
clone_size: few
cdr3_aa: CASSQGGYGYTF
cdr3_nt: TGCGCCAGCAGCCAGGGTGGGTATGGCTACACCTTC

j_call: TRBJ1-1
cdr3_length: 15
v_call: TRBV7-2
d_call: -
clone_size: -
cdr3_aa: CASSRRANMNTEAFF
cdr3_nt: TGTGCCAGCAGCAGGAGGGCTAACATGAACACTGAAGCTTTCTTT

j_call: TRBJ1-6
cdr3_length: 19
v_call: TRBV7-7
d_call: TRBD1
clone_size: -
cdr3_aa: CASSNNIWTGSSYNSPLHF
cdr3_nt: TGTGCTAGCAGCAACAACATTTGGACAGGGAGCTCCTATAATTCACCCCTCCACTTT

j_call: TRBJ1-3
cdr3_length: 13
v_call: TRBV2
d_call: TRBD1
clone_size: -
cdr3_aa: CATGQGDGNTIYF
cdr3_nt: TGTGCCACGGGACAGGGAGACGGAAACACCATATATTTT

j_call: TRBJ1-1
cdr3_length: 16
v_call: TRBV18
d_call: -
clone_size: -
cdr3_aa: CASSPFWEATGTEAFF
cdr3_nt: TGTGCCAGCTCACCATTTTGGGAGGCCACGGGGACTGAAGCTTTCTTT

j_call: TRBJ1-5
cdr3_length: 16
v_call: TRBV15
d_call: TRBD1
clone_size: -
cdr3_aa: CATSRGEGQGDQPQHF
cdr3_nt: TGTGCCACCAGCAGAGGGGAGGGACAGGGAGATCAGCCCCAGCATTTT

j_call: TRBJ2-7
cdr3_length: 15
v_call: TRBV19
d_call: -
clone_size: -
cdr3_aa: CASSTRDTNLYEQYF
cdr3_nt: TGTGCCAGTAGCACCCGGGACACCAACCTCTACGAGCAGTACTTC

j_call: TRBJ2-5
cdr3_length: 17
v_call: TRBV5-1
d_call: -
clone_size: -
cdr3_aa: CASRPSRGGVYQETQYF
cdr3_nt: TGCGCCAGCAGACCCTCGAGGGGGGGAGTGTACCAAGAGACCCAGTACTTC

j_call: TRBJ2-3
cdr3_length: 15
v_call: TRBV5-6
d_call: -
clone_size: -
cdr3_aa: CASSSPGARTNTQYF
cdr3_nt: TGTGCCAGCAGCTCACCGGGAGCCCGGACAAATACGCAGTATTTT

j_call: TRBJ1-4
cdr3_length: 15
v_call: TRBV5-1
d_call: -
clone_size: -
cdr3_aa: CASSLAGQGRGKLFF
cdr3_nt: TGCGCCAGCAGCTTGGCCGGGCAGGGGAGGGGAAAACTGTTTTTT

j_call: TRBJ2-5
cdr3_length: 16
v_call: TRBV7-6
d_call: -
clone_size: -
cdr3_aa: CASSLEGGHTWETQYF
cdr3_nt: TGTGCCAGCAGCTTAGAGGGGGGGCATACTTGGGAGACCCAGTACTTC

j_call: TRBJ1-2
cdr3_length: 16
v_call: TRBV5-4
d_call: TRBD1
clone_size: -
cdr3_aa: CASSLNKGQGDYGYTF
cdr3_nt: TGTGCCAGCAGCTTGAACAAGGGACAGGGGGACTATGGCTACACCTTC

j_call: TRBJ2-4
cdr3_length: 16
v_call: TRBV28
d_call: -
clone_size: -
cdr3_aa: CASHSETDIAKNIQYF
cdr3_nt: TGTGCCAGCCACTCTGAGACAGACATAGCCAAAAACATTCAGTACTTC

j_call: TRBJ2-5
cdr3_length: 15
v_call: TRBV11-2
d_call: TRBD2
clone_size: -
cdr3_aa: CASSLEAGGGQTQYF
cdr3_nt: TGTGCCAGCAGCTTAGAAGCGGGGGGAGGTCAGACCCAGTACTTC

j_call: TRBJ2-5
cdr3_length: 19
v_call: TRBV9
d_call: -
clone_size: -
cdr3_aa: CASSDPRGRRAGAQETQYF
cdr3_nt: TGTGCCAGCAGCGACCCCCGGGGACGAAGGGCGGGGGCCCAAGAGACCCAGTACTTC

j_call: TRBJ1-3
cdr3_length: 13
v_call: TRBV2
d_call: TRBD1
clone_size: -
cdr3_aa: CARGQDSGNTIYF
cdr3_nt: TGTGCCAGAGGACAGGACTCTGGAAACACCATATATTTT

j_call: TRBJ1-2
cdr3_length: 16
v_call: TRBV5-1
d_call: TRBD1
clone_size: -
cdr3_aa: CASSVDYGTVNYGYTF
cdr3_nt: TGCGCCAGCAGCGTAGACTACGGGACAGTAAACTATGGCTACACCTTC

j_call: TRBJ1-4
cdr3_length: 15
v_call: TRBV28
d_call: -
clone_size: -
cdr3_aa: CASSPNTATNEKLFF
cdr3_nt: TGTGCCAGCAGTCCCAACACAGCAACTAATGAAAAACTGTTTTTT

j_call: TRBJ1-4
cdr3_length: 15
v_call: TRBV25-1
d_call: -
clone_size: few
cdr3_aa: CASSDPTATNEKLFF
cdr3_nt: TGTGCCAGCAGTGACCCGACAGCAACTAATGAAAAACTGTTTTTT

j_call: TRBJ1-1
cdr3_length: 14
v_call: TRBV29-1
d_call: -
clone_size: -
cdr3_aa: CSVAVLRLNTEAFF
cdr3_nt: TGCAGCGTTGCGGTGTTGCGGTTGAACACTGAAGCTTTCTTT

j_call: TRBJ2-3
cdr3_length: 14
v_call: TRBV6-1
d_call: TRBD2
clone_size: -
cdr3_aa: CASSETSGKDTQYF
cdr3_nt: TGTGCCAGCAGTGAAACTAGCGGGAAAGATACGCAGTATTTT

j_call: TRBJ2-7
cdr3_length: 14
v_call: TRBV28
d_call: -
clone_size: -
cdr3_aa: CASSSEDISYEQYF
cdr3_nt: TGTGCCAGCAGTTCCGAGGACATCTCCTACGAGCAGTACTTC

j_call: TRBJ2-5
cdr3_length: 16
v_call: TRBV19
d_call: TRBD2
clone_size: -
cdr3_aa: CASSSYRASGPETQYF
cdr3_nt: TGTGCCAGTAGTAGTTATAGGGCTAGCGGCCCTGAGACCCAGTACTTC

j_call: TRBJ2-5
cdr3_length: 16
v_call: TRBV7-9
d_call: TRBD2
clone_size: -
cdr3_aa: CASSYSLAGIGETQYF
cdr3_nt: TGTGCCAGCAGCTACTCACTAGCGGGGATAGGAGAGACCCAGTACTTC

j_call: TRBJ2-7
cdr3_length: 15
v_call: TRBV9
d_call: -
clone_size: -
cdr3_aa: CASSAIATDAYEQYF
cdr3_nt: TGTGCCAGCAGCGCTATCGCAACAGATGCCTACGAGCAGTACTTC

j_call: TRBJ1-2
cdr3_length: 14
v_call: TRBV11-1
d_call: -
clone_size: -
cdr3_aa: CASSLTAFAYGYTF
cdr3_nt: TGTGCCAGCAGCTTAACAGCCTTTGCCTATGGCTACACCTTC

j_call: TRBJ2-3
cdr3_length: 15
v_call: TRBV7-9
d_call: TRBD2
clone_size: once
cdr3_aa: CASSPGLAGADTQYF
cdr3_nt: TGTGCCAGCAGCCCCGGACTAGCGGGCGCAGATACGCAGTATTTT

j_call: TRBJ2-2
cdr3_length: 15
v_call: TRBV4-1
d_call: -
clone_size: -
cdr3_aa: CASSAEALNTGELFF
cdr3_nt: TGCGCCAGCAGCGCGGAAGCACTTAACACCGGGGAGCTGTTTTTT

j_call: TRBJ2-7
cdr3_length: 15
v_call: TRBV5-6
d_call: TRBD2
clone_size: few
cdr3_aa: CASSLTSGGSYEQYF
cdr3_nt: TGTGCCAGCAGCTTGACTAGCGGGGGCTCCTACGAGCAGTACTTC

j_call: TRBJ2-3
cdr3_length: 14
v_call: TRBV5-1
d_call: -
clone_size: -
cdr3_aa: CASSLNSHTDTQYF
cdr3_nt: TGCGCCAGCAGCTTGAACAGCCACACAGATACGCAGTATTTT